These 23 T cell receptor beta chains share one sample of origin, sequenced in a study of blood T cell repertoires in COVID-19 (TCRdb year 2020). The protocol used for the library was the immunoSEQ multiplex PCR assay. TCRdb mirrors the immuneACCESS table, restricted to in-frame sequences. Some clones are absent from its copies; in checked studies, under half trace to an unresolved V gene, and the reason for the others is unknown. The sample has around 95,000 clones on record, around 81% of them singletons. The ten most abundant clones make up 13% of the sample. Material: peripheral blood. Receptor source: a man between 45 and 60 years old with active or convalescent COVID-19.

V gene TRBV6-5 combines with J gene TRBJ1-2; 7 nucleotides match TRBD1. V trimming: 3 bases; J trimming: 0 bases; junction bases outside the gene matches: 7. The CDR3 totals 16 residues. Germline lookup yields CDR1 MNHEY and CDR2 SVGAGI. CDR3 amino acids: CASSYTSTGTNYGYTF. In DNA form, the CDR3 reads TGTGCCAGCAGTTATACATCGACAGGGACTAACTATGGCTACACCTTC.

This clone was seen a few times. The V call is TRBV10-2, the J call TRBJ2-4, with 9 bases matching TRBD1. The germline gives CDR1 WSHSY, CDR2 SAAADI. CDR3 size: 13 residues. J was trimmed by 6 bases and V by 7 bases; bases with no gene match: 4. CDR3 sequence reads: CASTRQGGNIQYF. CDR3 sequence (DNA): TGCGCCAGCACCCGACAGGGGGGAAACATTCAGTACTTC.

The rearrangement uses TRBV2 and TRBJ1-6; TRBD1 agrees at 8 bases. This CDR3 spans 14 amino acids. Trimming at V came to 3 bases and at J to 9 bases, leaving 4 bases not matched to a gene. Per germline, CDR1 SNHLY and CDR2 FYNNEI. The chain's CDR3 is CASSETGVGSPLHF. In DNA form, the CDR3 reads TGTGCCAGCAGTGAGACAGGGGTGGGTTCACCCCTCCACTTT.

The J gene is TRBJ2-7, the V gene TRBV6-5; possible D gene TRBD1, 6 bases. Germline CDR1 and CDR2: MNHEY and SVGAGI. Trimming removed 5 bases at V and 3 bases at J, with 17 bases between. The CDR3 is 15 residues long. CDR3 region: CASSPRAQGDYEQYF. The CDR3 DNA is TGTGCCAGCAGTCCCCGGGCACAGGGAGACTACGAGCAGTACTTC.

The gene calls are TRBV9 and TRBJ2-2, with 8 bases lining up with TRBD1. The V gene's germline CDR1 is SGDLS and CDR2 YYNGEE. This CDR3 contains 15 residues. J lost 6 bases, V lost 0 bases, and 4 bases had no gene match. CDR3 nucleotide sequence: TGTGCCAGCAGCGTAGCTCAGGGGGCGGCCGGGGAGCTGTTTTTT. It is translated as CASSVAQGAAGELFF.

The V gene is TRBV4-2, the J gene TRBJ2-1, with 13 bases aligning to TRBD2. The CDR3 is made up of 20 amino acids. Unmatched junction bases numbered 9, after V lost 0 bases and J lost 1 base. CDR1 LGHNA and CDR2 YNFKEQ come from the germline V gene. The CDR3 reads CASSQEGGLAGAGSYNEQFF. In nucleotides, the CDR3 is TGTGCCAGCAGCCAAGAAGGCGGACTAGCGGGAGCTGGTTCCTACAATGAGCAGTTCTTC.

This chain connects TRBV5-6 to TRBJ2-7; no clear D. This CDR3 contains 10 residues. Germline V gene data show CDR1 as SGHDT and CDR2 as YYEEEE. V dropped 0 bases and J dropped 7 bases, with 2 bases sitting between them. CDR3 sequence reads: CASSLAEQYF. DNA for the CDR3: TGTGCCAGCAGCTTGGCAGAGCAGTACTTC.

This clone was found once. V is TRBV19 and J is TRBJ2-5; 10 bases fit TRBD1. This CDR3 comprises 15 residues. Germline V gives CDR1 LNHDA, CDR2 SQIVND (reference sequence). Unmatched junction bases numbered 6, after V lost 4 bases and J lost 4 bases. CDR3 sequence reads: CASSTPGDRGETQYF. The CDR3 DNA sequence: TGTGCCAGTAGTACACCGGGGGACAGGGGAGAGACCCAGTACTTC.

The rearrangement joins TRBV12-3 or TRBV12-4 to TRBJ2-1; TRBD2 matches at 8 bases. V trimming: 3 bases; J trimming: 10 bases; junction bases outside the gene matches: 5. The CDR3 runs to 13 residues. CDR3 protein: CASSFAGGMEQFF. The CDR3 nucleotides are TGTGCCAGCAGTTTCGCGGGAGGCATGGAGCAGTTCTTC.

The chain joins TRBV24-1 to TRBJ2-1, with 11 bases aligning to TRBD1. The CDR3 is 14 amino acids. J gave up 8 bases and V 5 bases, and 4 bases lay outside the gene matches. Germline-derived CDR1 and CDR2 are KGHDR and SFDVKD. CDR3 bases: TGTGCCACCAGTGTGGGACAGGGGGTCGATGAGCAGTTCTTC. Its protein product is CATSVGQGVDEQFF.

V and J are TRBV7-6 and TRBJ2-7, with D perhaps TRBD1 (5 bases). With 1 base removed from V and 2 bases from J, the gap between germline ends came to 6 bases. Germline V gene lookup returns CDR1 SGHVS and CDR2 FNYEAQ. The CDR3 loop spans 13 amino acids. The CDR3 loop reads CASSLETAYEQYF. In DNA, the CDR3 is TGTGCCAGCAGCTTAGAGACAGCCTACGAGCAGTACTTC.

The V and J genes are TRBV5-1 and TRBJ1-1, with D maybe TRBD1 (5 bases). The germline V gene encodes CDR1 SGHRS and CDR2 YFSETQ. Trimming cost V 5 bases and J 0 bases, with 11 bases left between them. The CDR3 loop spans 14 amino acids. The chain's CDR3 is CASRRDAMNTEAFF. The CDR3 nucleotides read TGCGCCAGCAGGCGGGACGCAATGAACACTGAAGCTTTCTTT.

This chain joins TRBV6-6 and TRBJ2-1, with unresolved D. Trimming took off 7 bases at V and 0 bases at J, with 13 bases between the two ends. The CDR3 loop spans 15 amino acids. In germline, CDR1 is MNHNY, CDR2 SVGAGI (reference sequence). The CDR3 spells CASNSLESSYNEQFF. CDR3 in DNA: TGTGCCAGCAACTCCCTCGAGAGCTCCTACAATGAGCAGTTCTTC.

This chain connects TRBV19 to TRBJ2-4, with D perhaps TRBD2 (5 bases). This CDR3 has 16 residues. V dropped 4 bases and J dropped 0 bases, with 13 bases sitting between them. Germline CDR1 is LNHDA and CDR2 is SQIVND (reference sequence). CDR3 loop: CASSTGLSSAKNIQYF. CDR3 bases: TGTGCCAGTAGTACAGGACTTTCTTCAGCCAAAAACATTCAGTACTTC.

This clone appeared a single time. At one end the junction does not follow the germline gene, possibly because of a read error. The chain carries TRBV12-5 and TRBJ1-6; TRBD1 agrees at 8 bases. The germline CDR1 and CDR2 sequences are LGHNT and FRNRAP. The CDR3 consists of 15 residues. CDR3 sequence reads: CASGPPTGAGSPLHF. CDR3 nucleotide sequence: TGTGCTAGTGGTCCTCCGACAGGGGCTGGTTCACCCCTCCATTTT.

J is TRBJ1-2 and V is TRBV29-1; D is uncertain. V lost 5 bases and J lost 10, with 11 bases in between. The CDR3 consists of 10 residues. The germline CDR1 and CDR2 sequences are SQVTM and ANQGSEA. The CDR3, as DNA: TGCAGCGTTACAAATTGGTACTACACCTTC. Protein product: CSVTNWYYTF.

In its sample, this clone was seen once. The chain is built from TRBV11-2 and TRBJ2-1; D perhaps matches TRBD2 (5 bases). The CDR3 contains 18 residues. Germline-derived CDR1 and CDR2 are SGHAT and FQNNGV. The V gene lost 3 bases and the J gene lost 0 bases, with 18 bases spanning the gap. The chain's CDR3 is CASSFGGARGSSYNEQFF. Here the CDR3 DNA reads TGTGCCAGCAGCTTTGGTGGCGCCCGGGGAAGCTCCTACAATGAGCAGTTCTTC. The full variable domain, its missing parts supplied by reference TRBV11-2 and TRBJ2-1, is EAGVAQSPRYKIIEKRQSVAFWCNPISGHATLYWYQQILGQGPKLLIQFQNNGVVDDSQLPKDRFSAERLKGVDSTLKIQPAKLEDSAVYLCASSFGGARGSSYNEQFFGPGTRLTVL.

The V and J genes are TRBV27 and TRBJ1-1; D gene unclear. V lost 5 bases and J 6 bases, leaving 19 bases between the germline ends. Germline V gene data show CDR1 as MNHEY and CDR2 as SMNVEV (reference sequence). This CDR3 has 15 residues. CDR3 bases: TGTGCCAGCAGTGCCAGAGGACGGGGTTATTCTGAAGCTTTCTTT. This sequence encodes CASSARGRGYSEAFF.

The gene calls are TRBV7-9 and TRBJ1-2; D not certain. The V end lost 9 bases, the J end lost 5 bases, and 13 bases lay between the germline ends. This CDR3 is built from 12 residues. Germline CDR1 is SEHNR and CDR2 is FQNEAQ (reference sequence). CDR3 nucleotides: TGTGCCAGTGGGCAGCCTTCGTATGGCTACACCTTC. The encoded protein is CASGQPSYGYTF.

The J gene is TRBJ2-2, the V gene TRBV13, with D possibly TRBD1 on 5 matching bases. The CDR3 loop spans 13 amino acids. Per the germline V gene, CDR1 is PRHDT and CDR2 is FYEKMQ (reference sequence). V lost 6 bases and J 4 bases, leaving 9 bases between the germline ends. CDR3 protein: CASRIRGTGELFF. The DNA for the CDR3 is TGTGCCAGCAGGATAAGGGGCACCGGGGAGCTGTTTTTT.

The rearrangement uses TRBV30 and TRBJ2-3; unclear D gene. The germline CDR1 and CDR2 sequences are GTSNPN and SVGIG (reference sequence). The CDR3 covers 13 residues. Trimming shortened V by 0 bases and J by 4 bases, and 8 bases separated the two germline ends. The CDR3: CAWSVQGADTQYF. The CDR3 DNA reads as TGTGCCTGGAGTGTACAAGGAGCAGATACGCAGTATTTT. Drawing the rest from reference TRBV30 and TRBJ2-3, the complete variable domain is SQTIHQWPATLVQPVGSPLSLECTVEGTSNPNLYWYRQAAGRGLQLLFYSVGIGQISSEVPQNLSASRPQDRQFILSSKKLLLSDSGFYLCAWSVQGADTQYFGPGTRLTVL.

Only one count was recorded for this clone. J is TRBJ1-2 and V is TRBV29-1, with D hard to call. Germline V CDR1 and CDR2: SQVTM, ANQGSEA. The V and J ends lost 4 bases and 6 bases respectively, with 15 bases between them. The length of the CDR3 is 13 residues. The CDR3 spells CSVGSGGGDGYTF. DNA for the CDR3: TGCAGCGTTGGTTCCGGTGGCGGCGATGGCTACACCTTC. The complete variable domain, with remaining parts taken from reference TRBV29-1 and TRBJ1-2, reads SAVISQKPSRDICQRGTSLTIQCQVDSQVTMMFWYRQQPGQSLTLIATANQGSEATYESGFVIDKFPISRPNLTFSTLTVSNMSPEDSSIYLCSVGSGGGDGYTFGSGTRLTVV.

The chain couples TRBV12-2 to TRBJ2-7; the DNA was not compared with TRBD2, the D call given in the table. TRBV12-2 is listed as a pseudogene. The CDR3 spans 14 residues. The CDR3 loop is CASRHPGREYEQYF. The CDR3 DNA sequence: TGTGCAAGTCGCCATCCCGGGAGGGAGTACGAGCAGTACTTC.